This TCR beta chain emerged from a study of shared clonotypes between healthy human individuals. Study overall: Plates per donor: three CD4 naive, three CD4 memory, two CD8 naive, one CD8 memory. General study findings and limits: Limited genetic and exposure-history diversity came from having few donors. Non-shared clonotypes displayed generation probabilities falling below those of clonotypes present in all four donors.

With respect to this clone: Its antigen remains unknown.

The CDR3 runs 14 residues. V was clipped by 2 bases and J by 2 bases; unmatched bases: 1. From germline, CDR1 is MDHEN and CDR2 SYDVKM. The test was conducted at deep level. Only in-frame clones appear in the TCRdb table, and some are missing; sequencing was by immunoSEQ multiplex PCR. The sample shows roughly 2,300,000 clones, around 90% of them seen only once. This chain joins TRBV28 and TRBJ2-7; 9 bases are shared with TRBD1. The sequenced sample was naive CD4+ T cells from PBMCs. Subset reported: CD45RA+ positively selected. The receptor comes from a man aged 18-30 years in good health. Some clones in this sample may be carry-over from other donors' samples. Here the CDR3 reads CASSLTGGPYEQYF. In DNA, the CDR3 is TGTGCCAGCAGTTTAACAGGGGGCCCCTACGAGCAGTACTTC.